This entry lists 8 T cell receptor beta chains sequenced from one sample in a study of blood T cell repertoires in COVID-19. Libraries were prepared by immunoSEQ multiplex PCR; TCRdb keeps only in-frame clonotypes and omits some of them. The sample has roughly 290,000 clones, around 85% seen once. The sample comprised peripheral blood. These receptors were taken from a woman aged 50 to 65 with active or convalescent COVID-19.

The chain has TRBV30 and TRBJ2-7; the D is unclear. Between the trimmed V and J ends, which lost 2 bases and 3 bases, there was a span of 5 bases. Germline CDR1 and CDR2: GTSNPN and SVGIG (reference sequence). The CDR3 is 11 amino acids. The CDR3 bases are TGTGCCTGGAGTAGTAGCTACGAGCAGTACTTC. This gives the protein CAWSSSYEQYF. Using reference TRBV30 and TRBJ2-7 for the parts outside the CDR3, the full variable domain is SQTIHQWPATLVQPVGSPLSLECTVEGTSNPNLYWYRQAAGRGLQLLFYSVGIGQISSEVPQNLSASRPQDRQFILSSKKLLLSDSGFYLCAWSSSYEQYFGPGTRLTVT.

The sample holds a few counts of this clone. The rearrangement links TRBV29-1 to TRBJ1-2, with 7 bases that match TRBD1. V lost 6 bases, J lost 1 base, and 8 bases stayed unmatched. Germline lookup yields CDR1 SQVTM and CDR2 ANQGSEA. This CDR3 has 14 amino acids. CDR3 coding DNA: TGCAGCGTAGATGACAGGGAAGTTAACTATGGCTACACCTTC. Its protein is CSVDDREVNYGYTF.

This chain links TRBV6-5 with TRBJ2-6; unclear D gene. The CDR3 sequence is 15 residues long. Per the germline V gene, CDR1 is MNHEY and CDR2 is SVGAGI. With 6 bases removed from V and 1 base from J, the gap between germline ends came to 10 bases. As DNA, the CDR3 is TGTGCCAGCAGACGTTTCCAGTCTGGGGCCAACGTCCTGACTTTC. This gives the protein CASRRFQSGANVLTF.

CDR3 residues: CASSQSNYRGNQPQHF. For the CDR3, the DNA is TGCGCCAGCAGTCAATCGAACTACAGGGGAAATCAGCCCCAGCATTTT. V and J are TRBV23-1 and TRBJ1-5; 7 nucleotides agree with TRBD1. TRBV23-1 is an ORF; its function is uncertain. The ends lost 0 bases at V and 4 bases at J; junction bases unmatched: 6. The CDR3 extends over 16 amino acids.

This chain connects TRBV5-1 to TRBJ2-2; 11 bases agree with TRBD2. Trimming cost V 3 bases and J 4 bases; bases outside gene matches: 5. This CDR3 is 16 amino acids long. Germline CDR1 and CDR2: SGHRS and YFSETQ. The CDR3 is CASSSLAGVTTGELFF. Here the CDR3 DNA reads TGCGCCAGCAGCTCACTAGCGGGAGTTACCACCGGGGAGCTGTTTTTT.

The J gene is TRBJ2-1, the V gene TRBV2, with 9 bases identical to TRBD1. V dropped 6 bases and J dropped 6; count of bases not matched to a gene: 9. Germline V CDR1 and CDR2: SNHLY, FYNNEI. This CDR3 has 15 residues. The CDR3 sequence is CASRADRGIFNEQFF. CDR3 in DNA: TGTGCCAGCAGGGCGGACAGGGGCATATTCAATGAGCAGTTCTTC.

The J gene is TRBJ1-1, the V gene TRBV28, with 8 positions matching TRBD1. Germline loops: CDR1 MDHEN, CDR2 SYDVKM. CDR3 length equals 14 residues. Unmatched junction bases numbered 8, after V lost 6 bases and J lost 5 bases. Here the CDR3 DNA reads TGTGCCAGCAGGCGCTTACAGGGGGGTACTGAAGCTTTCTTT. Translated, it gives CASRRLQGGTEAFF.

The V and J genes are TRBV30 and TRBJ2-7; TRBD1 agrees at 11 bases. Trimming at V came to 1 base and at J to 5 bases, leaving 1 base not matched to a gene. There are 13 residues in the CDR3. Germline lookup yields CDR1 GTSNPN and CDR2 SVGIG (reference sequence). CDR3 protein: CAWSGDRGDEQYF. The CDR3, as DNA: TGTGCCTGGAGTGGGGACAGGGGGGACGAGCAGTACTTC.